The TCR beta chain under discussion was sequenced for a study of response to subunit inactivated influenza vaccine (dated by TCRdb to the late 2010s). The study in broad terms: Deep quantitative T cell receptor repertoire profiling was used in the study to track responses to a trivalent subunit inactivated influenza vaccine.

Results and caveats for the whole study, not just this receptor: It was suggested by the authors that each seasonal influenza vaccination may recruit only a limited number of new T cells.

The germline V gene specifies MDHEN as CDR1 and SYDVKM as CDR2. V is trimmed back by 5 bases and J by 6 bases, and the junction contains 6 bases that no gene match accounts for. CDR3 length: 15 amino acids, cysteine to phenylalanine. The retained sequence is limited to the CDR3, 45 bases, with the frame set at the first base. Preparation of the library involved RT-PCR. The data were produced on an Illumina HiSeq 2500. TCRdb redid the processing of the public reads, applying fastp at Q25 and MiXCR, and retained in-frame beta chains. Rows matching on CDR3 protein sequence are summarized as one entry with the most common DNA and genes. The sample has some 640,000 distinct CDR3 sequences on record, over 11% of them singletons. The ten largest clones take up roughly 6.4% of the sample. This clonotype was detected a few times. The antigen this receptor binds is unknown. Base quality data are lacking; no much larger clone is found one base away.

This specimen consisted of PBMCs from blood, obtained 14 to 15 days before vaccination. The receptor's source is a man aged 50 or older who received an inactivated influenza vaccine. Donor details come from another sample of the same person, matched by shared clones. The receptor chain draws on TRBV28 and TRBJ2-1; 11 bases in the middle match TRBD2. The CDR3 protein: CASSPRTSGSNEQFF. The sequenced DNA is TGTGCCAGCAGTCCCAGGACTAGCGGGTCCAATGAGCAGTTCTTC.